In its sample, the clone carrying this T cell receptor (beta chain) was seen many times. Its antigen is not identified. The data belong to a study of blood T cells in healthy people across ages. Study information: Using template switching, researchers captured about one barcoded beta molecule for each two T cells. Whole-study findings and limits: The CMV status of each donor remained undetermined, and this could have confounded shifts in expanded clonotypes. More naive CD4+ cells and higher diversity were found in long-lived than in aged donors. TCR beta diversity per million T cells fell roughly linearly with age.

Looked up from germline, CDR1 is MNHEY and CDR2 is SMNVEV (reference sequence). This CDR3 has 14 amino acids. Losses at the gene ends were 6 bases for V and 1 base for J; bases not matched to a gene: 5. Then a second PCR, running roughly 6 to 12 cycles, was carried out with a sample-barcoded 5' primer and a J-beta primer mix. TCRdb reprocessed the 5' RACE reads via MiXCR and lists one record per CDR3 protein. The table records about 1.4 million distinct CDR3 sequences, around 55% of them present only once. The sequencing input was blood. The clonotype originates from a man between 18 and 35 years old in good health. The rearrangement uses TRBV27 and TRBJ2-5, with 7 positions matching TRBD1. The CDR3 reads CASSAGTAQETQYF. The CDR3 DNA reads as TGTGCCAGCAGCGCCGGGACAGCCCAAGAGACCCAGTACTTC.